These 29 T cell receptor beta chains were all obtained from the same sample, sequenced in a study of shared clonotypes between healthy human individuals. Repertoires were generated with immunoSEQ multiplex PCR, while TCRdb's copy carries only in-frame clones and drops some. The table has millions of clones, about 95% seen once. Sequenced material: naive CD4+ T cells sorted from blood. Subset of the sample: CD45RA+ positively selected. The origin of the receptors is a man in his late teens or twenties in good health.

This clone was detected only a few times. This same CDR3 is encoded by further DNA sequences in the sample. For the CDR3, the DNA is TGTGCCAGCAGTTTAAATGGCTACACCTTC. This gives the protein CASSLNGYTF. The chain links TRBV28 to TRBJ1-2; no firm D call. This CDR3 spans 10 amino acids. The germline V gene has CDR1 MDHEN and CDR2 SYDVKM. V dropped 2 bases and J dropped 6 bases, with 1 base sitting between them.

The V gene is TRBV5-1, the J gene TRBJ2-1; D unclear. Germline values: CDR1 SGHRS, CDR2 YFSETQ. V was trimmed by 0 bases and J by 4 bases, leaving 11 bases between them. There are 15 residues in the CDR3. CDR3 sequence reads: CASSLAAMGYNEQFF. DNA for the CDR3: TGCGCCAGCAGCTTGGCGGCGATGGGGTACAATGAGCAGTTCTTC.

The chain joins TRBV28 to TRBJ2-2; tentative D call: TRBD1 (5 bases). This CDR3 comprises 16 residues. Per germline, CDR1 MDHEN and CDR2 SYDVKM. Trimming took off 5 bases at V and 4 bases at J, with 17 bases between the two ends. As DNA, the CDR3 is TGTGCCAGCAGTCCCCCCACAGGCTCATTCACCGGGGAGCTGTTTTTT. Its translation is CASSPPTGSFTGELFF.

The rearrangement joins TRBV4-1 to TRBJ2-1; 7 bases match TRBD1. The V segment lost 3 bases and the J segment 6 bases; nucleotides outside the gene matches: 11. The CDR3 consists of 16 residues. Germline V gives CDR1 MGHRA, CDR2 YSYEKL. This chain's CDR3 is CASSHFPQGSGNEQFF. CDR3 bases: TGCGCCAGCAGCCACTTCCCACAGGGGAGCGGCAATGAGCAGTTCTTC.

V usage is TRBV7-6 and J usage is TRBJ2-1; 9 positions agree with TRBD2. Looked up from germline, CDR1 is SGHVS and CDR2 is FNYEAQ. The CDR3 sequence is 16 residues long. V lost 1 base and J lost 0; bases outside the gene matches: 1. The CDR3 loop reads CASSLEAGGSYNEQFF. CDR3 sequence (DNA): TGTGCCAGCAGCTTAGAAGCGGGGGGCTCCTACAATGAGCAGTTCTTC. Supplemented by reference TRBV7-6 and TRBJ2-1, the full variable domain reads GAGVSQSPRYKVTKRGQDVALRCDPISGHVSLYWYRQALGQGPEFLTYFNYEAQQDKSGLPNDRFSAERPEGSISTLTIQRTEQRDSAMYRCASSLEAGGSYNEQFFGPGTRLTVL.

This sequence joins TRBV28 and TRBJ2-1, with TRBD2 identical over 7 bases. This CDR3 region has 13 residues. Germline V gene lookup returns CDR1 MDHEN and CDR2 SYDVKM. With V trimmed by 6 bases and J by 9 bases, 8 bases remained unmatched. The CDR3 spells CASSFAGRGEQFF. CDR3 DNA: TGTGCCAGCAGCTTCGCAGGGAGGGGTGAGCAGTTCTTC. Variable domain in full (rest from reference TRBV28 and TRBJ2-1): DVKVTQSSRYLVKRTGEKVFLECVQDMDHENMFWYRQDPGLGLRLIYFSYDVKMKEKGDIPEGYSVSREKKERFSLILESASTNQTSMYLCASSFAGRGEQFFGPGTRLTVL.

The count of this clone is one. The rearrangement links TRBV27 to TRBJ1-1; possible D gene TRBD1, 6 bases. The V gene's germline CDR1 is MNHEY and CDR2 SMNVEV (reference sequence). This CDR3 contains 16 residues. V was cut by 4 bases and J by 10 bases, with 25 bases left in between. The CDR3 coding sequence is TGTGCCAGCAGTTACATGGCGTCAGGGGCAAAAGGGGGAGCTTTCTTT. Its translation: CASSYMASGAKGGAFF.

The J gene is TRBJ1-2, the V gene TRBV29-1; D gene ambiguous. The V and J ends lost 8 bases and 8 bases respectively, with 6 bases between them. The CDR3 has 8 amino acids. The V gene's germline CDR1 is SQVTM and CDR2 ANQGSEA. The CDR3 is CSIEGYTF. CDR3 DNA sequence: TGCAGCATCGAAGGCTACACCTTC.

The chain joins TRBV10-3 to TRBJ2-4, with D perhaps matching TRBD1 (5 bases). CDR3 length equals 16 residues. CDR1 is ENHRY, CDR2 SYGVKD, per germline. V was clipped by 3 bases and J by 1 base, with 13 bases between them. CDR3 amino acids: CAISDFVKGAKNIQYF. The CDR3 nucleotides read TGTGCCATCAGTGACTTCGTAAAGGGGGCCAAAAACATTCAGTACTTC.

The rearrangement joins TRBV7-9 to TRBJ1-3; D is unresolved. The germline gives CDR1 SEHNR, CDR2 FQNEAQ (reference sequence). The CDR3 consists of 13 residues. The ends were cut back, 1 base at V and 4 bases at J, with 5 bases in the middle. The CDR3 bases are TGTGCCAGCAGCTTAGAAGAAGGAAACACCATATATTTT. It specifies CASSLEEGNTIYF.

The gene calls are TRBV30 and TRBJ1-2; 9 bases align to TRBD1. CDR3 length equals 16 residues. CDR1 and CDR2 from the germline V gene are GTSNPN and SVGIG (reference sequence). The CDR3 nucleotides are TGTGCTAAGGAGGGGATACAGGGGGCGACTAACTATGGCTACACCTTC. The encoded protein is CAKEGIQGATNYGYTF.

The chain joins TRBV18 to TRBJ2-7; 7 bases fit TRBD2. V lost 4 bases and J lost 2; bases outside the gene matches: 8. CDR1 is KGHSH, CDR2 LQKENI, per germline. The CDR3 spans 15 residues. The chain's CDR3 is CASSREGGTPYEQYF. In nucleotides, the CDR3 is TGTGCCAGCTCACGGGAGGGAGGGACCCCCTACGAGCAGTACTTC. Looking up the rest from reference TRBV18 and TRBJ2-7 gives the full variable domain: NAGVMQNPRHLVRRRGQEARLRCSPMKGHSHVYWYRQLPEEGLKFMVYLQKENIIDESGMPKERFSAEFPKEGPSILRIQQVVRGDSAAYFCASSREGGTPYEQYFGPGTRLTVT.

The chain is built from TRBV7-8 and TRBJ1-1; no firm D call. The CDR3 consists of 12 residues. V was cut by 2 bases and J by 7 bases, with 8 bases left in between. CDR1 is SGHVS and CDR2 is FQNEAQ in the germline V gene. The CDR3 sequence: CASSLRRHEAFF. The CDR3 DNA reads as TGTGCCAGCAGCTTACGCCGCCATGAAGCTTTCTTT. Full variable domain (remainder filled in from reference TRBV7-8 and TRBJ1-1): GAGVSQSPRYKVAKRGQDVALRCDPISGHVSLFWYQQALGQGPEFLTYFQNEAQLDKSGLPSDRFFAERPEGSVSTLKIQRTQQEDSAVYLCASSLRRHEAFFGQGTRLTVV.

V gene TRBV5-8 combines with J gene TRBJ2-7, with TRBD1 as a possible D gene (5 bases). Germline loops: CDR1 SGHTS, CDR2 YDEGEE. This CDR3 has 12 amino acids. The ends were cut back, 2 bases at V and 4 bases at J, with 7 bases in the middle. CDR3 sequence (DNA): TGTGCCAGCAGCTTCCAGGGTTACGAGCAGTACTTC. Its translation: CASSFQGYEQYF.

This clone was seen just once. Here the CDR3 reads CASSQPTGDTQYF. CDR3 bases: TGCGCCAGCAGCCAACCGACAGGGGATACGCAGTATTTT. The chain carries TRBV4-1 and TRBJ2-3; 7 bases match TRBD1. The CDR3 has 13 residues. CDR1 and CDR2 (germline): MGHRA, YSYEKL. Trimming at V came to 2 bases and at J to 6 bases, leaving 2 bases not matched to a gene.

The chain has TRBV15 and TRBJ2-7; a weak D match, TRBD2 (5 bases). Germline assignment: CDR1 LNHNV and CDR2 YYDKDF (reference sequence). Trimming pared 4 bases from V and 3 bases from J, leaving 13 bases between. This CDR3 is built from 14 residues. CDR3 loop: CATSIRLGDYEQYF. In DNA, the CDR3 is TGTGCCACCAGCATAAGACTCGGGGACTACGAGCAGTACTTC.

CDR3 sequence (DNA): TGCGCCAGCAGTACCTCGGGGGGAGAGCAGTACTTC. Translation gives CASSTSGGEQYF. V gene TRBV5-1 combines with J gene TRBJ2-7; 7 bases align to TRBD2. Losses at the gene ends were 5 bases for V and 7 bases for J; bases not matched to a gene: 6. The V gene's germline CDR1 is SGHRS and CDR2 YFSETQ. The CDR3 is 12 amino acids.

The gene calls are TRBV7-9 and TRBJ2-5, with D possibly being TRBD1 (6 bases). Trimming stripped 5 bases from V and 3 bases from J, with 19 bases between. Germline V gene sequence: CDR1 SEHNR, CDR2 FQNEAQ (reference sequence). The CDR3 loop spans 16 amino acids. The CDR3 loop is CASSHRTGITKETQYF. In DNA form, the CDR3 reads TGTGCCAGCAGCCACCGAACAGGGATAACGAAAGAGACCCAGTACTTC. Full variable domain (missing parts from reference TRBV7-9 and TRBJ2-5): DTGVSQNPRHKITKRGQNVTFRCDPISEHNRLYWYRQTLGQGPEFLTYFQNEAQLEKSRLLSDRFSAERPKGSFSTLEIQRTEQGDSAMYLCASSHRTGITKETQYFGPGTRLLVL.

The chain has TRBV5-1 and TRBJ1-5, with D unresolved. V dropped 4 bases and J dropped 5 bases, with 13 bases sitting between them. The length of the CDR3 is 14 residues. Germline-derived CDR1 and CDR2 are SGHRS and YFSETQ. CDR3: CASSPSWGDQPQHF. In DNA form, the CDR3 reads TGCGCCAGCAGCCCCTCGTGGGGTGATCAGCCCCAGCATTTT.

In regard to this clone: Other DNA sequences in this specimen translate into the identical CDR3. This chain connects TRBV28 to TRBJ1-2, with D possibly matching TRBD1 (5 bases). Germline CDR1 and CDR2: MDHEN and SYDVKM. The CDR3 consists of 12 residues. Deletions cut 4 bases from V and 3 bases from J, with 6 bases between. CDR3 in amino acids: CASSSRDYGYTF. In DNA form, the CDR3 reads TGTGCCAGCAGTTCCAGGGACTATGGCTACACCTTC.

This rearrangement joins TRBV7-3 to TRBJ1-5, with D unclear. V gave up 2 bases and J gave up 3 bases, with 8 bases separating them. The CDR3 runs to 14 residues. Germline values: CDR1 SGHTA, CDR2 FQGTGA. The CDR3 spells CASSLGTLNQPQHF. The CDR3 nucleotides read TGTGCCAGCAGCTTAGGCACACTCAATCAGCCCCAGCATTTT.

The chain is built from TRBV13 and TRBJ1-2; D might be TRBD1 (5 bases). V was trimmed by 5 bases and J by 7 bases, leaving 14 bases between them. CDR1 and CDR2 from the germline V gene are PRHDT and FYEKMQ (reference sequence). CDR3 size: 13 residues. This chain's CDR3 is CASSPRGARGYTF. The CDR3 nucleotides are TGTGCCAGCAGCCCACGTGGGGCGCGTGGCTACACCTTC.

The rearrangement joins TRBV11-2 to TRBJ1-2, with D possibly matching TRBD1 (6 bases). Trimming took 4 bases from V and 5 from J, leaving 17 bases between them. The CDR3 sequence is 15 residues long. Germline-derived CDR1 and CDR2 are SGHAT and FQNNGV. CDR3 residues: CASSSFRGAGYGYTF. The DNA of the CDR3 is TGTGCCAGCAGCTCTTTCAGGGGTGCCGGATATGGCTACACCTTC.

The V and J genes are TRBV7-3 and TRBJ2-1; 7 bases map to TRBD1. Trimming removed 1 base from V and 7 bases from J; junction bases left unmatched: 4. In germline, CDR1 is SGHTA, CDR2 FQGTGA. The CDR3 consists of 14 residues. The CDR3 bases are TGTGCCAGCAGCTTAAACACAGGGGTTAATGAGCAGTTCTTC. This sequence encodes CASSLNTGVNEQFF.

Note on this clone: Different DNA sequences within this sample yield the same CDR3. The chain links TRBV18 to TRBJ2-7; 10 bases line up with TRBD2. Germline V lookup: CDR1 KGHSH, CDR2 LQKENI. This CDR3 has 14 amino acids. Unmatched junction bases numbered 1, after V lost 3 bases and J lost 2 bases. The CDR3 DNA reads TGTGCCAGCTCACCCCTAGCGGGAGCCTACGAGCAGTACTTC. It encodes CASSPLAGAYEQYF.

The chain carries TRBV4-3 and TRBJ2-1; D is perhaps TRBD2 (6 bases). Germline CDR1 reads LGHNA; CDR2 reads YSLEER. V lost 0 bases and J lost 8, with 20 bases in between. CDR3 size: 17 residues. CDR3 sequence: CASSQESGENREYEQFF. The CDR3, as DNA: TGCGCCAGCAGCCAAGAATCGGGGGAGAACCGCGAGTATGAGCAGTTCTTC.

V and J are TRBV30 and TRBJ1-4; D remains unclear. The CDR3 consists of 15 residues. Germline assignment: CDR1 GTSNPN and CDR2 SVGIG (reference sequence). The V end lost 2 bases, the J end lost 3 bases, and 13 bases lay between the germline ends. The CDR3 protein is CAWSPPIRANEKLFF. In nucleotides, the CDR3 is TGTGCCTGGAGTCCTCCCATTCGAGCTAATGAAAAACTGTTTTTT.

The V and J genes are TRBV7-2 and TRBJ2-7; maybe TRBD2 (5 bases). In germline, CDR1 is SGHTA, CDR2 FQGNSA. V gave up 3 bases and J gave up 2 bases, with 11 bases separating them. The CDR3 length is 14 residues. For the CDR3, the DNA is TGTGCCAGCAGCTTTAGCGACGGCCCCTACGAGCAGTACTTC. Translation: CASSFSDGPYEQYF.

As for this clone: A read error may explain this, as a much larger clone is one base away. This CDR3 is also generated by other DNA sequences in the sample. The rearrangement joins TRBV4-1 to TRBJ1-4; 7 bases line up with TRBD1. Per the germline V gene, CDR1 is MGHRA and CDR2 is YSYEKL. The CDR3 is made up of 15 amino acids. The CDR3 DNA is TGCGCCAGCAGCCAATCAACAGGGGTTAATGAAAAACTGTTCTTT. Its translation is CASSQSTGVNEKLFF.